Listed below are T cell receptor beta chains from one sample, sequenced in a study of OX40 agonist ivuxolimab in advanced cancers. Profiling relied on immunoSEQ multiplex PCR, and the TCRdb table lists in-frame clones only, not all of them. The sample records 60,000 or so clones, 85% to 90% being singletons. The sample consisted of CD4+ or CD8+ T cells sorted from blood, taken in a trial of the OX40 agonist ivuxolimab. These receptors were taken from an adult with an advanced solid tumor such as melanoma, head and neck, liver or kidney cancer. Each CDR3 is given with its conserved first and last residue. The D gene is left open where the match is weak. Clone size is given for some rows only: seen once, a few or many times, or a class if the clone is expanded.

TRBV4-1	few	-	TRBJ1-1	TGCGCCAGCAGCCTCCCGGGGGGGATCTCTGAAGCTTTCTTT	CASSLPGGISEAFF
TRBV7-9	-	-	TRBJ2-5	TGTGCCAGCAGCTTCGGCAACATTTTCCAAGAGACCCAGTACTTC	CASSFGNIFQETQYF
TRBV28	once	-	TRBJ1-5	TGTGCCAGCAGTCCCCCCGGTAGCGGGCAGCCCCAGCATTTT	CASSPPGSGQPQHF
TRBV6-5	-	TRBD2	TRBJ2-7	TGTGCCAGCAGTTACTCTGGGGGGGGGACCTACGAGCAGTACTTC	CASSYSGGGTYEQYF
TRBV11-2	-	TRBD2	TRBJ2-3	TGTGCCAGCAGGGGACTAGCGGGACTCGCCACAGATACGCAGTATTTT	CASRGLAGLATDTQYF
TRBV14	once	TRBD1	TRBJ2-1	TGTGCCAGCAGCCCTCCGTGGGGGACAGGGGTGAACAATGAGCAGTTCTTC	CASSPPWGTGVNNEQFF
TRBV7-2	-	-	TRBJ1-5	TGTGCCAGCAGCTCCTCGCCGGGGTGGTGGAATCAGCCCCAGCATTTT	CASSSSPGWWNQPQHF
TRBV15	-	-	TRBJ2-1	TGTGCCACCAGCAGACAGGGAGCTTACAATGAGCAGTTCTTC	CATSRQGAYNEQFF
TRBV18	-	-	TRBJ1-2	TGTGCCAGCTCACCACTCGATGGGCATGGCTACACCTTC	CASSPLDGHGYTF
TRBV19	-	TRBD1	TRBJ2-5	TGTGCCAGTAGTTTCGGACAGGGACAACTTCAAGAGACCCAGTACTTC	CASSFGQGQLQETQYF
TRBV19	once	-	TRBJ2-2	TGTGCCAGTAGTCGAGCCTATTCGAACACCGGGGAGCTGTTTTTT	CASSRAYSNTGELFF
TRBV10-2	-	TRBD2	TRBJ2-1	TGCGCCAGCAGCCCCGGGACTAGCGGGATTGGGTGGCAGTTCTTC	CASSPGTSGIGWQFF
TRBV28	-	-	TRBJ2-1	TGTGCCAGCCCCCCAAGGGGGAGGGCGGTCGATGAGCAGTTCTTC	CASPPRGRAVDEQFF
TRBV18	-	-	TRBJ1-2	TGTGCCAGCTCACCAACAGGGTTTAAGGGCTACACCTTC	CASSPTGFKGYTF
TRBV28	-	TRBD1	TRBJ1-5	TGTGCCAGCAAGGGACAGTCATCCCCACCCCATCAGCCCCAGCATTTT	CASKGQSSPPHQPQHF
TRBV28	-	-	TRBJ2-2	TGTGCCAGCAGCAAGGGCCCACAGGGTTGGACCGGGGAGCTGTTTTTT	CASSKGPQGWTGELFF
TRBV19	-	-	TRBJ2-3	TGTGCCAGTAGTATAGGGGCCTCTAGGACGTGGAGTACGCAGTATTTT	CASSIGASRTWSTQYF
TRBV6-1	-	-	TRBJ1-4	TGTGCCAGCAGTGAAGCGAGAGGTGCAACTAATGAAAAACTGTTTTTT	CASSEARGATNEKLFF
TRBV28	medium-sized	-	TRBJ2-7	TGTGCCAGCACCAGAAAACCGGGAAGTCCTTACGAGCAGTACTTC	CASTRKPGSPYEQYF
TRBV28	-	-	TRBJ1-1	TGTGCCAGCAGCTCACAGGGCAGGCGCTTAGGTGAAGCTTTCTTT	CASSSQGRRLGEAFF
TRBV19	-	-	TRBJ2-3	TGTGCCAGTAGCCCAGGAGGGGGCACAGATACGCAGTATTTT	CASSPGGGTDTQYF
TRBV19	-	-	TRBJ2-1	TGTGCCAGTAGATCCTGGGGTGAGCAGTTCTTC	CASRSWGEQFF